One and the same sample provided the 32 T cell receptor beta chains below, sequenced in a study of T and B cells in COVID-19 patients. From blood, about 250-500 ng of genomic DNA served as TRB template. BIOMED2 TRB-A/B primer pools were used in multiplex TRB PCR. TCRdb ran MiXCR on the multiplex PCR reads and lists one entry per CDR3 protein. The sample contains 6,000 or so distinct CDR3 sequences, 20% to 30% of which appear only once. The sample was blood. These receptors originate from a human donor with active COVID-19.

This clonotype is termed medium-sized (0.01 to 0.1%). V usage is TRBV6-6 and J usage is TRBJ2-1; D remains ambiguous. The V gene's germline CDR1 is MNHNY and CDR2 SVGAGI (reference sequence). Trimming removed 2 bases at V and 8 bases at J, with 10 bases between. The CDR3 consists of 13 residues. This CDR3 is CASSYDRVYEQFF. CDR3 nucleotides: TGTGCCAGCAGTTACGATCGGGTCTATGAGCAGTTCTTC.

The CDR3 loop is CASRPWGTGEYNEQFF. CDR3 sequence (DNA): TGTGCCAGCAGGCCATGGGGGACAGGGGAATACAATGAGCAGTTCTTC. V usage is TRBV27 and J usage is TRBJ2-1; 10 positions agree with TRBD1. The CDR3 is made up of 16 amino acids. J was trimmed by 4 bases and V by 6 bases; bases with no gene match: 9. Germline values: CDR1 MNHEY, CDR2 SMNVEV (reference sequence).

In this sample, this clonotype is medium-sized. The chain couples TRBV12-3 or TRBV12-4 to TRBJ2-7; D may match TRBD1 or TRBD2 (5 bases each). This CDR3 is 15 amino acids long. Trimming stripped 3 bases from V and 2 bases from J, with 14 bases between. The CDR3 sequence is CASSLQGAGTYEQYF. CDR3 sequence (DNA): TGTGCCAGCAGTTTGCAGGGAGCAGGCACCTACGAGCAGTACTTC.

The chain combines TRBV20-1 with TRBJ1-1; D is possibly TRBD1 (5 bases). This CDR3 spans 14 amino acids. Germline V CDR1 and CDR2: DFQATT, SNEGSKA (reference sequence). V lost 2 bases and J 1 base, leaving 11 bases between the germline ends. CDR3 sequence (DNA): TGCAGTGCTAGACCAGGGCCTGGGAACACTGAAGCTTTCTTT. This codes for CSARPGPGNTEAFF.

This clonotype was seen a handful of times. The chain is built from TRBV6-2 or TRBV6-3 and TRBJ1-1, with D tentatively TRBD1 (6 bases). The CDR3 has 13 residues. V dropped 6 bases and J dropped 0 bases, with 8 bases sitting between them. Germline values: CDR1 MNHEY, CDR2 SVGEGT. CDR3 bases: TGTGCCAGCAGCTACAGGGTGAACACTGAAGCTTTCTTT. Amino acids: CASSYRVNTEAFF.

Relative to its sample, this clonotype is large. This rearrangement joins TRBV29-1 to TRBJ1-2; a possible D gene is TRBD1 (5 bases). V was shortened by 2 bases and J by 1 base, with 11 bases between the two germline ends. CDR1 and CDR2 from the germline V gene are SQVTM and ANQGSEA. The CDR3 totals 14 residues. The CDR3 DNA sequence: TGCAGCGTTGAACGTCAGGGAGGTAACTATGGCTACACCTTC. Amino acid sequence: CSVERQGGNYGYTF.

This clonotype is categorized as medium-sized (0.01 to 0.1%). V is TRBV29-1 and J is TRBJ1-2; TRBD1 matches 7 bases. The CDR3 length is 14 residues. The germline CDR1 and CDR2 sequences are SQVTM and ANQGSEA. Germline trimming cut 4 bases from V and 2 bases from J; bases unmatched to any gene: 7. The DNA for the CDR3 is TGCAGCGTTGTAACTGGACAGGAGAACTATGGCTACACCTTC. This codes for CSVVTGQENYGYTF.

In this sample, this clonotype is medium-sized. The J gene is TRBJ2-4, the V gene TRBV15, with 7 bases lining up with TRBD2. Germline CDR1 reads LNHNV; CDR2 reads YYDKDF (reference sequence). The ends lost 3 bases at V and 2 bases at J; junction bases unmatched: 4. The CDR3 totals 15 residues. DNA for the CDR3: TGTGCCACCAGCAGGGACGGGGGGTCCAAAAACATTCAGTACTTC. Protein: CATSRDGGSKNIQYF.

By proportion, this clonotype is medium-sized. This chain joins TRBV5-4 and TRBJ2-1; 13 positions match TRBD2. This CDR3 contains 16 residues. V gave up 3 bases and J gave up 4 bases; unmatched junction bases: 4. Germline values: CDR1 SGHNT, CDR2 YYREEE (reference sequence). The CDR3 DNA reads TGTGCCAGCAGCTCACCGGGACTAGCGGGGTACAATGAGCAGTTCTTC. It codes for CASSSPGLAGYNEQFF.

This clonotype was recorded a few times. The chain joins TRBV5-1 to TRBJ2-1; D unresolved. Germline-derived CDR1 and CDR2 are SGHRS and YFSETQ. The CDR3 spans 17 residues. V was cut by 4 bases and J by 0 bases, with 17 bases left in between. CDR3 amino acids: CASSIKEVFPSYNEQFF. In DNA form, the CDR3 reads TGCGCCAGCAGCATTAAAGAAGTCTTTCCCTCCTACAATGAGCAGTTCTTC.

The chain links TRBV19 to TRBJ2-5, with 11 bases matching TRBD1. The CDR3 sequence is 13 residues long. The J segment lost 11 bases and the V segment lost 3 bases, leaving 5 bases of the junction unmatched. Germline loops: CDR1 LNHDA, CDR2 SQIVND (reference sequence). CDR3 DNA: TGTGCCAGTAGTATTCCCGGGACAGGGGGGCAGTACTTC. It specifies CASSIPGTGGQYF.

This rearrangement joins TRBV20-1 to TRBJ2-7, with 10 bases lining up with TRBD2. Germline CDR1 is DFQATT and CDR2 is SNEGSKA (reference sequence). The CDR3 totals 13 residues. V lost 2 bases and J lost 4; bases outside the gene matches: 2. The CDR3 nucleotides read TGCAGTGCTAGAATAGCGGGAGGTTACGAGCAGTACTTC. As protein: CSARIAGGYEQYF.

About this clonotype: Germline is not matched at one junction end, which may reflect a read error. The CDR3 sequence: CASSLATVGGAFNKKLFF. The CDR3 coding sequence is TGTGCCAGCAGCTTAGCGACCGTAGGGGGCGCCTTTAATAAAAAACTGTTTTTT. This chain uses TRBV7-6 with TRBJ1-4, with 7 nucleotides matching TRBD1. Germline loops: CDR1 SGHVS, CDR2 FNYEAQ. CDR3 length: 18 residues.

The chain joins TRBV28 to TRBJ1-2; 9 nucleotides line up with TRBD1. This CDR3 is built from 15 residues. Looked up from germline, CDR1 is MDHEN and CDR2 is SYDVKM. The V and J ends lost 6 bases and 4 bases, in that order; junction bases with no gene match: 9. CDR3 sequence (DNA): TGTGCCAGCAGAATTATAGGACAGGGGCTCTATGGCTACACCTTC. Protein: CASRIIGQGLYGYTF.

This clonotype is classed as medium-sized. The V and J genes are TRBV6-5 and TRBJ1-1, with 7 bases identical to TRBD1. CDR3 length: 15 amino acids. The V segment lost 7 bases and the J segment 0 bases; nucleotides outside the gene matches: 8. CDR1 is MNHEY and CDR2 is SVGAGI in the germline V gene. The CDR3 region is CASTSGTALNTEAFF. The CDR3 DNA follows: TGTGCCAGCACCTCCGGGACAGCTTTGAACACTGAAGCTTTCTTT.

The gene calls are TRBV4-2 and TRBJ2-7, with D perhaps TRBD2 (6 bases). Germline CDR1 and CDR2: LGHNA and YNFKEQ. The CDR3 loop spans 16 amino acids. V dropped 0 bases and J dropped 4 bases, with 16 bases sitting between them. CDR3 bases: TGTGCCAGCAGCCAAGATTATTCGGGAGTCTTTTACGAGCAGTACTTC. This codes for CASSQDYSGVFYEQYF.

This clonotype was seen only a few times. This sequence joins TRBV6-5 and TRBJ1-6; a possible D gene is TRBD1 (6 bases). Germline CDR1 MNHEY, CDR2 SVGAGI. The V end was cut by 8 bases, the J end by 7 bases, with 12 bases between. The CDR3 consists of 13 residues. The CDR3, as DNA: TGTGCCAGCCACCAGGGGAACAATTCACCCCTCCACTTT. As protein: CASHQGNNSPLHF.

This clonotype is large by share. The chain links TRBV29-1 to TRBJ1-6; D remains ambiguous. CDR1 and CDR2 (germline): SQVTM, ANQGSEA. The CDR3 consists of 12 residues. V lost 4 bases to trimming and J lost 5 bases, with 6 bases between them. CDR3 sequence (DNA): TGCAGCGTTGGGGCAGATAATTCACCCCTCCACTTT. It encodes CSVGADNSPLHF.

This rearrangement joins TRBV5-1 to TRBJ2-4; no reliable D call. The CDR3 extends over 13 amino acids. CDR1 and CDR2 (germline): SGHRS, YFSETQ. Trimming removed 0 bases from V and 5 bases from J, with 6 bases in between. The CDR3 bases are TGCGCCAGCAGCTTGGCCCCAGAAAACATTCAGTACTTC. Protein sequence: CASSLAPENIQYF.

In its sample, this clonotype ranks as medium-sized. This sequence joins TRBV15 and TRBJ2-1; 11 bases line up with TRBD2. Looked up from germline, CDR1 is LNHNV and CDR2 is YYDKDF (reference sequence). Trimming took 7 bases from V and 3 from J; bases not matched to a gene: 5. This CDR3 is 15 amino acids long. The CDR3 sequence: CATTPGLADYNEQFF. The CDR3 DNA follows: TGTGCCACCACTCCGGGACTAGCGGACTACAATGAGCAGTTCTTC.

Relative to its sample, this clonotype is medium-sized (0.01 to 0.1%). This chain uses TRBV24-1 with TRBJ2-5; TRBD1 might be the D (5 bases). This CDR3 is 14 amino acids long. Between the trimmed V and J ends, which lost 3 bases and 2 bases, there was a span of 9 bases. Germline V gene lookup returns CDR1 KGHDR and CDR2 SFDVKD. In DNA, the CDR3 is TGTGCCACCAGTGATAGTACAGGTCAAGAGACCCAGTACTTC. Translation gives CATSDSTGQETQYF.

The gene calls are TRBV7-2 and TRBJ1-2, with no clear D. This CDR3 is 15 amino acids long. Deletions cut 5 bases from V and 4 bases from J, with 17 bases between. In germline, CDR1 is SGHTA, CDR2 FQGNSA. The CDR3 region is CASSPPMREGYGYTF. The DNA for the CDR3 is TGTGCCAGCAGCCCGCCCATGAGGGAGGGCTATGGCTACACCTTC.

This clonotype appeared once. This chain uses TRBV7-2 with TRBJ1-3; D is possibly TRBD1 (5 bases). Trimming took 4 bases from V and 4 from J, leaving 17 bases between them. This CDR3 is 16 amino acids long. Germline-derived CDR1 and CDR2 are SGHTA and FQGNSA. Written as DNA, the CDR3 is TGTGCCAGCAGCTGGCCAGGAGGGGCTTCAGGAAACACCATATATTTT. It yields the protein CASSWPGGASGNTIYF.

This clonotype occurred a few times. V usage is TRBV6-6 and J usage is TRBJ1-5; TRBD1 matches at 9 bases. Germline loops: CDR1 MNHNY, CDR2 SVGAGI (reference sequence). This CDR3 is built from 14 residues. J lost 9 bases, V lost 5 bases, and 8 bases had no gene match. CDR3 sequence (DNA): TGTGCCAGCAGTCCCAGGACAGGGGAAAGGCCCCAGCATTTT. Translation: CASSPRTGERPQHF.

This clonotype has a handful of counts. V usage is TRBV13 and J usage is TRBJ2-1, with D unresolved. The V and J ends lost 3 bases and 9 bases respectively, with 9 bases between them. Germline V gives CDR1 PRHDT, CDR2 FYEKMQ (reference sequence). The CDR3 covers 12 residues. Written as DNA, the CDR3 is TGTGCCAGCAGCTTGGCCCTCAGTGAGCAGTTCTTC. This translates into CASSLALSEQFF.

This clonotype is medium-sized within its sample. The genes are TRBV6-5 and TRBJ2-7; a weak D match, TRBD2 (6 bases). The CDR3 has 17 amino acids. The V end lost 7 bases, the J end lost 5 bases, and 27 bases lay between the germline ends. Germline CDR1 reads MNHEY; CDR2 reads SVGAGI. Here the CDR3 reads CASTKALRLGTSHEQYF. DNA of the CDR3: TGTGCCAGCACCAAGGCCCTCCGACTAGGAACATCCCACGAGCAGTACTTC.

In this sample, this clonotype turned up a few times. The chain uses TRBV12-3 or TRBV12-4 and TRBJ1-5; 7 nucleotides line up with TRBD1. The CDR3 contains 17 residues. Trimming took 3 bases from V and 2 from J; bases not matched to a gene: 10. This CDR3 reads CASSFSTGPGGNQPQHF. In DNA form, the CDR3 reads TGTGCCAGCAGTTTTTCGACAGGGCCGGGGGGCAATCAGCCCCAGCATTTT.

This clonotype has more than one count but fewer than ten. CDR3: CAWSVAGGAQHF. The CDR3 nucleotides are TGTGCCTGGAGTGTAGCCGGAGGGGCCCAGCATTTT. The J gene is TRBJ1-5, the V gene TRBV30; perhaps TRBD1 as D (5 bases). CDR1 GTSNPN and CDR2 SVGIG come from the germline V gene (reference sequence). This CDR3 is 12 amino acids long. With 0 bases removed from V and 11 bases from J, the gap between germline ends came to 11 bases. Full variable domain (remainder filled in from reference TRBV30 and TRBJ1-5): SQTIHQWPATLVQPVGSPLSLECTVEGTSNPNLYWYRQAAGRGLQLLFYSVGIGQISSEVPQNLSASRPQDRQFILSSKKLLLSDSGFYLCAWSVAGGAQHFGDGTRLSIL.

This clonotype has just a few counts. In DNA, the CDR3 is TGTGCCAGCAGCTTAGGTTTGAGGGCAACTAATGAAAAACTGTTTTTT. Protein sequence: CASSLGLRATNEKLFF. The rearrangement uses TRBV7-9 and TRBJ1-4; D remains unclear. Germline V CDR1 and CDR2: SEHNR, FQNEAQ (reference sequence). The germline V and J ends were trimmed by 1 base and 0 bases, with 9 bases remaining between them. CDR3 length equals 16 residues.

This clonotype is classed as large. The J gene is TRBJ2-6, the V gene TRBV4-3, with D maybe TRBD1 (5 bases). Trimming removed 0 bases at V and 0 bases at J, with 24 bases between. The CDR3 has 22 amino acids. Germline CDR1 and CDR2: LGHNA and YSLEER. CDR3 nucleotide sequence: TGCGCCAGCAGCCAAGATTTAGTTGTACCCGACAGCCTTTTCTCTGGGGCCAACGTCCTGACTTTC. Translation: CASSQDLVVPDSLFSGANVLTF.

This clonotype has just a few counts. The rearrangement links TRBV7-2 to TRBJ2-7; TRBD1 is a possible D gene (6 bases). This CDR3 has 18 amino acids. Germline V gives CDR1 SGHTA, CDR2 FQGNSA. V lost 2 bases, J lost 7 bases, and 27 bases lay in between. This CDR3 reads CASSLTTGNAVHAWEQYF. CDR3 nucleotide sequence: TGTGCCAGCAGCTTAACAACAGGGAATGCTGTGCATGCATGGGAGCAGTACTTC. The variable domain in full, with the rest retrieved from reference TRBV7-2 and TRBJ2-7, is GAGVSQSPSNKVTEKGKDVELRCDPISGHTALYWYRQSLGQGLEFLIYFQGNSAPDKSGLPSDRFSAERTGGSVSTLTIQRTQQEDSAVYLCASSLTTGNAVHAWEQYFGPGTRLTVT.

By proportion, this clonotype is medium-sized. The chain joins TRBV6-5 to TRBJ2-7, with D possibly being TRBD1 (6 bases). Trimming took 6 bases from V and 0 from J, leaving 15 bases between them. The CDR3 is 15 amino acids. Germline V gene data show CDR1 as MNHEY and CDR2 as SVGAGI. CDR3 amino acids: CASRPLGADSYEQYF. Written as DNA, the CDR3 is TGTGCCAGCAGACCCCTGGGGGCCGACTCCTACGAGCAGTACTTC.